This entry concerns a single T cell receptor beta chain. Germline CDR1 is MNHEY and CDR2 is SMNVEV (reference sequence). This CDR3 is 15 amino acids long. With 1 base removed from V and 3 bases from J, the gap between germline ends came to 12 bases. Random hexamers served to reverse transcribe about 0.5 to 1 ug RNA. Each CDR3 protein gets one entry after TCRdb re-called the immunoSEQ multiplex PCR reads with MiXCR. The sample includes about 300,000 distinct CDR3 sequences, approximately 85% of them seen just once. This sample was taken from a study of CD8 T cells in Susac syndrome. The gene calls are TRBV27 and TRBJ1-2, with a possible D match to TRBD1 (5 bases). The sequence was collected from a human donor with multiple sclerosis. The sequenced sample consisted of CD8+ T cells from PBMCs. The CDR3 DNA follows: TGTGCCAGCAGTTTATTGGGGGAATCGCACTATGGCTACACCTTC. Protein product: CASSLLGESHYGYTF.